Below, 19 T cell receptor beta chains from the same sample are listed, as sequenced in a study of T cell responses to AZD1222 COVID-19 vaccine. Assay: immunoSEQ multiplex PCR; the TCRdb copy retains only in-frame clones and omits some. The sample lists roughly 190,000 clones; approximately 92% were seen once. Source: peripheral blood, taken on day 0 of AZD1222 vaccination. The receptors derive from an adult in good health.

The chain combines TRBV3-1 (or the pseudogene TRBV3-2) with TRBJ2-1; the D is unclear. From germline, CDR1 is LGHDT and CDR2 YNNKEL (reference sequence). V lost 6 bases, J lost 0 bases, and 12 bases lay in between. The CDR3 has 15 amino acids. This chain's CDR3 is CASSPTRSSYNEQFF. Written as DNA, the CDR3 is TGTGCCAGCAGTCCTACTCGGAGCTCCTACAATGAGCAGTTCTTC.

The table lists this clone with a count of one. V gene TRBV27 combines with J gene TRBJ1-4; 7 bases fit TRBD1. This CDR3 spans 16 amino acids. Germline lookup yields CDR1 MNHEY and CDR2 SMNVEV (reference sequence). With 6 bases clipped from V and 7 bases from J, the junction kept 14 bases outside the gene matches. The CDR3 DNA reads as TGTGCCAGCAGACAGGGAGGAGGGGGCTTCAGTGAAAAACTGTTTTTT. As protein: CASRQGGGGFSEKLFF.

This chain links TRBV7-2 with TRBJ1-2, with D maybe TRBD1 (6 bases). V shed 3 bases and J shed 4 bases, with 6 bases lying between them. From germline, CDR1 is SGHTA and CDR2 FQGNSA. The CDR3 spans 12 residues. The DNA of the CDR3 is TGTGCCAGCAGCTTGGGGGCCTATGGCTACACCTTC. As protein: CASSLGAYGYTF.

About this clone: This CDR3 is also generated by other DNA sequences in the sample. The DNA of the CDR3 is TGTGCCAGCAGCTTGCAGGGGGCGGCTGAAAAACTGTTTTTT. It translates to CASSLQGAAEKLFF. The chain recombines TRBV5-4 with TRBJ1-4, with 8 bases lining up with TRBD1. Germline V gives CDR1 SGHNT, CDR2 YYREEE (reference sequence). The length of the CDR3 is 14 residues. V gave up 1 base and J gave up 7 bases; unmatched junction bases: 3.

The chain uses TRBV27 and TRBJ1-6; 8 bases line up with TRBD1. This CDR3 has 19 amino acids. Per germline, CDR1 MNHEY and CDR2 SMNVEV (reference sequence). V trimming: 3 bases; J trimming: 8 bases; junction bases outside the gene matches: 18. CDR3 coding DNA: TGTGCCAGCAGTTTCTTTGAATCGGGGGCGACAGGGGTAGATTCACCCCTCCACTTT. This gives the protein CASSFFESGATGVDSPLHF.

This chain joins TRBV19 and TRBJ1-6; D is undetermined. Germline lookup yields CDR1 LNHDA and CDR2 SQIVND (reference sequence). The CDR3 is 13 residues long. V was pared by 5 bases and J by 10 bases, with 12 bases between. The CDR3 loop is CASSVRAQSPLHF. CDR3 bases: TGTGCCAGTAGTGTGAGGGCCCAATCACCCCTCCACTTT.

The V and J genes are TRBV25-1 and TRBJ2-5, with D possibly matching TRBD2 (6 bases). The CDR3 is 15 residues long. V was clipped by 3 bases and J by 5 bases, with 16 bases between them. Germline assignment: CDR1 MGHDK and CDR2 SYGVNS. For the CDR3, the DNA is TGTGCCAGCAGTGAGGCGGGGTCGAGTGGGGAGACCCAGTACTTC. It is translated as CASSEAGSSGETQYF.

Concerning this clone itself: Other DNA sequences in the sample encode the same CDR3. The CDR3 bases are TGTGCCAGCAGTTACTCCCGTACAGGCACCGGGGAGCTGTTTTTT. Translation: CASSYSRTGTGELFF. This chain uses TRBV6-5 with TRBJ2-2; perhaps TRBD1 as D (5 bases). Per germline, CDR1 MNHEY and CDR2 SVGAGI. The CDR3 is 15 amino acids. V was trimmed by 0 bases and J by 4 bases, leaving 9 bases between them.

The chain is built from TRBV18 and TRBJ2-5, with D hard to call. CDR3 size: 12 residues. Per germline, CDR1 KGHSH and CDR2 LQKENI. Trimming shortened V by 4 bases and J by 1 base, and 4 bases separated the two germline ends. CDR3 in amino acids: CASSHGQETQYF. CDR3 nucleotides: TGTGCCAGCTCACATGGCCAAGAGACCCAGTACTTC.

V is TRBV27 and J is TRBJ1-6, with D perhaps matching TRBD1 (5 bases). Germline V gene sequence: CDR1 MNHEY, CDR2 SMNVEV (reference sequence). The CDR3 contains 14 residues. V lost 5 bases, J lost 5 bases, and 10 bases lay in between. This CDR3 reads CASSLPGDNSPLHF. CDR3 nucleotide sequence: TGTGCCAGCAGTCTCCCGGGGGATAATTCACCCCTCCACTTT.

V gene TRBV27 combines with J gene TRBJ1-1, with 10 bases identical to TRBD1. Germline CDR1 is MNHEY and CDR2 is SMNVEV (reference sequence). The CDR3 is made up of 20 amino acids. V lost 2 bases and J lost 0; bases outside the gene matches: 15. DNA for the CDR3: TGTGCCAGCAGTTTAAAAGGGACAGGGGCTTTTCTCCCTTTGAACACTGAAGCTTTCTTT. Its translation is CASSLKGTGAFLPLNTEAFF.

This rearrangement joins TRBV7-9 to TRBJ2-3; D is unclear. There are 12 residues in the CDR3. V dropped 1 base and J dropped 4 bases, with 3 bases sitting between them. The germline V gene encodes CDR1 SEHNR and CDR2 FQNEAQ (reference sequence). CDR3 nucleotide sequence: TGTGCCAGCAGCTTAGTTCCAGATACGCAGTATTTT. This sequence encodes CASSLVPDTQYF.

As for this clone: At the DNA level, this CDR3 is encoded by other sequences in the same sample as well. This sequence joins TRBV3-1 (or the pseudogene TRBV3-2) and TRBJ1-1; the D is unclear. This CDR3 region has 14 residues. Germline CDR1 reads LGHDT; CDR2 reads YNNKEL (reference sequence). V was pared by 1 base and J by 3 bases, with 9 bases between. The CDR3 nucleotides read TGTGCCAGCAGCCAAGGCACAGTAGACACTGAAGCTTTCTTT. The encoded protein is CASSQGTVDTEAFF.

This clone came up once. This chain uses TRBV19 with TRBJ1-4; the D is unclear. The CDR3 runs 14 residues. The germline V gene has CDR1 LNHDA and CDR2 SQIVND (reference sequence). The V and J ends lost 2 bases and 8 bases respectively, with 12 bases between them. CDR3 amino acids: CASSINGVKEKLFF. The CDR3 DNA reads TGTGCCAGTAGTATAAATGGGGTTAAGGAAAAACTGTTTTTT.

The V call is TRBV6-5, the J call TRBJ1-3, with D possibly TRBD1 on 5 matching bases. Germline CDR1 MNHEY, CDR2 SVGAGI. Trimming took off 5 bases at V and 3 bases at J, with 8 bases between the two ends. The CDR3 runs 13 residues. CDR3 DNA sequence: TGTGCCAGCAGTCCTGACAGTGGAAACACCATATATTTT. Residues: CASSPDSGNTIYF.

This clone has just one count. The rearrangement uses TRBV2 and TRBJ1-5; 9 nucleotides align to TRBD1. The CDR3 has 15 amino acids. V dropped 6 bases and J dropped 2; count of bases not matched to a gene: 5. Per the germline V gene, CDR1 is SNHLY and CDR2 is FYNNEI. The CDR3 region has the DNA TGTGCCAGCAGGAAGGACAGGGGAGGCAATCAGCCCCAGCATTTT. Its translation is CASRKDRGGNQPQHF.

This sequence joins TRBV18 and TRBJ2-2; perhaps TRBD2 as D (5 bases). The CDR3 sequence is 13 residues long. V was cut by 4 bases and J by 5 bases, with 8 bases left in between. Germline CDR1 KGHSH, CDR2 LQKENI. The chain's CDR3 is CASSLGGTGELFF. CDR3 bases: TGTGCCAGCTCACTCGGCGGGACCGGGGAGCTGTTTTTT.

The J gene is TRBJ1-1, the V gene TRBV19, with 10 positions matching TRBD1. Looked up from germline, CDR1 is LNHDA and CDR2 is SQIVND (reference sequence). The CDR3 contains 15 residues. Germline trimming cut 7 bases from V and 2 bases from J; bases unmatched to any gene: 7. The CDR3 loop reads CASTTGGWGNTEAFF. The CDR3 DNA is TGTGCCAGTACGACAGGGGGCTGGGGAAACACTGAAGCTTTCTTT.

The J gene is TRBJ2-7, the V gene TRBV6-5; D uncertain. The CDR3 consists of 15 residues. The ends were cut back, 2 bases at V and 7 bases at J, with 18 bases in the middle. Germline V lookup: CDR1 MNHEY, CDR2 SVGAGI. This CDR3 is CASSYLDPRRREQYF. For the CDR3, the DNA is TGTGCCAGCAGTTACCTAGACCCCCGACGACGAGAGCAGTACTTC.